This T cell receptor (beta chain) was sequenced for a study of shared clonotypes between healthy human individuals. Sequencing was performed with immunoSEQ multiplex PCR; in TCRdb, only in-frame clones are kept and a portion is missing. The repertoire holds about 2.3 million clones, with 85% to 95% as singletons. This clone turned up a few times. Its target is not known. The same CDR3 arises from other DNA sequences in this sample as well. The donor cohort consisted entirely of Caucasian adults residing in Nashville, Tennessee. Study outcomes and limitations: Naive subsets, compared against memory subsets, generally had larger estimated richness values.

The receptor was isolated from a man between 18 and 29 years old in good health. Some clones in this sample may be carry-over from other donors' samples. The specimen was naive CD4+ T cells from PBMCs. Subset: CD45RA+ positively selected.

CDR3 sequence (DNA): TGTGCCAGCAGCGTAGCTGCTAGCGGCTCCTACGAGCAGTACTTC. Translation: CASSVAASGSYEQYF. J is TRBJ2-7 and V is TRBV9, with 7 bases identical to TRBD2. The CDR3 length is 15 residues. CDR1 and CDR2 from the germline V gene are SGDLS and YYNGEE. V shed 0 bases and J 0 bases; nucleotides not matched to a gene: 3. The full variable domain, completed using reference TRBV9 and TRBJ2-7, is DSGVTQTPKHLITATGQRVTLRCSPRSGDLSVYWYQQSLDQGLQFLIQYYNGEERAKGNILERFSAQQFPDLHSELNLSSLELGDSALYFCASSVAASGSYEQYFGPGTRLTVT.